The clone carrying this T cell receptor beta chain was detected many times. Alpha- and beta-chain coverage of first-strand cDNA came from TRAV- and TRBV-specific primers. Amplification of TCRs used a constant-region primer and V-primer adapter for about 20 PCR cycles. By in vitro transcription, the isolated mRNA was amplified. Each CDR3 protein gets one entry after TCRdb re-called the reads with MiXCR. Of about 84,000 distinct CDR3 sequences detected, around 17% appear once; the ten largest clones hold roughly 1.4%. This specimen belongs to a study of low-dose radiotherapy and immunotherapy resistance in tumors. Overall study: Intravenously given cyclophosphamide 200 mg/m2 followed a two-week schedule that placed each dose one day before radiation and immunotherapy.

Regarding time point: after trial treatment. Treatment defined: LDRT plus nivolumab, ipilimumab, low-dose cyclophosphamide and aspirin (RACIN trial). The treatment that donors received included nivolumab, ipilimumab, aspirin, low-dose cyclophosphamide and low-dose radiotherapy. Tumors of eligible patients were advanced, solid and lacking tumor-infiltrating lymphocytes. The CDR3 is 12 amino acids. V lost 4 bases and J lost 7, with 13 bases in between. Germline CDR1 GTSNPN, CDR2 SVGIG (reference sequence). The receptor was derived from a male donor with prostate cancer. The starting material was PBMCs, obtained after low-dose radiotherapy plus immunotherapy. V usage is TRBV30 and J usage is TRBJ1-2, with D maybe TRBD1 (6 bases). The CDR3 region is CAWTGAPTGYTF. The DNA for the CDR3 is TGTGCCTGGACGGGGGCGCCGACTGGCTACACCTTC.